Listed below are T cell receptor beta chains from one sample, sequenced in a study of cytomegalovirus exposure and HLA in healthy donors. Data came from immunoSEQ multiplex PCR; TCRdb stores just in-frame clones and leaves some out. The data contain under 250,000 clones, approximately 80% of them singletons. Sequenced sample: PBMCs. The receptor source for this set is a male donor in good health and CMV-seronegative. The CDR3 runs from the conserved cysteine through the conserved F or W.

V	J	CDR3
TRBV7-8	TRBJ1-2	CASSSPGLSGYTF
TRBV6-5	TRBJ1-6	CASSYVGLPLHF
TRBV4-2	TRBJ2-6	CASSRDSGANVLTF
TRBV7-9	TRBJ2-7	CASSSSRTGGVLTSYEQYF
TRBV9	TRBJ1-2	CASKGAGGYGYTF
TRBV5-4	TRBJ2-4	CASSLAGGLAKNIQYF
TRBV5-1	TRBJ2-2	CASRAGGRNTGELFF
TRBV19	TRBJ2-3	CASSGLGAYTDTQYF
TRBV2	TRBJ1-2	CASRDGRTGGISGTF
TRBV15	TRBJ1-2	CATSRSSTGDPYGYTF
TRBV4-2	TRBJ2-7	CASSPRLASYEQYF
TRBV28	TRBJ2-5	CASSSPGTGGQETQYF
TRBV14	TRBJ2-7	CASSRLSGGSSYEQYF
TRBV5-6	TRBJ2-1	CASSDRRRGFKDEQFF
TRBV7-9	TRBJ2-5	CASSKRELQETQYF
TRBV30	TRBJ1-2	CAWSAGTGGRYGYTF
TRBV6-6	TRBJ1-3	CASRVGQGGGNTIYF
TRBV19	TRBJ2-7	CASSIAQGAYEQYF
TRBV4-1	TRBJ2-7	CANPPGLPHYEQYF
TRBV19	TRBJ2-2	CASSKEGIGPLSPGELFF
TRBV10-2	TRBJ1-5	CASSSGTGGQPQHF
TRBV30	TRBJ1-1	CAWSTGWNTEAFF
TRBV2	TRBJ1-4	CASRIWGVATNEKLFF
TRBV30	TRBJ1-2	CAWKPNGYTF
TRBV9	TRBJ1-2	CASSVGWQEYGYTF
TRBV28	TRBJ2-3	CATNRGTGTDTQYF
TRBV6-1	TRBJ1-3	CASIKDRAGNTIYF
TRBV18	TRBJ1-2	CASSPWDRPPTYGYTF
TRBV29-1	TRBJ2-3	CSFETGTAADTQYF
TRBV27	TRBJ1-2	CASSSLQGTPYGYTF
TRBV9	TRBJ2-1	CASSVGGGTPRAFF
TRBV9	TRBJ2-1	CASSFSGNSYNEQFF
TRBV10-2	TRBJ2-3	CASSSGQVITDTQYF
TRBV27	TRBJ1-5	CASSFSPDNQPQHF
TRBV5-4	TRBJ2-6	CASSASGIVGANVLTF
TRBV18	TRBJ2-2	CASSAGTVNTGELFF
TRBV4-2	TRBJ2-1	CASSVRLVVGNEQFF
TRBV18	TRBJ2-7	CASSHTGDGGSYEQYF
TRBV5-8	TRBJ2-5	CASSFGLDQETQYF
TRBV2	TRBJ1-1	CASRTLTENTEAFF
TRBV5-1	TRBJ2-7	CASTPIAGGGGSIYEQYF
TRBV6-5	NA	CASSYSGGGPRDEQYF
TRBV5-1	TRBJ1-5	CASSLGAGNQPQHF
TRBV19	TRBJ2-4	CASSSLAKNIQYF
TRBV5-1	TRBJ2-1	CASRAIPRTSSYNEQFF
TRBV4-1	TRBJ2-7	CASSHRGGMTYEQYF
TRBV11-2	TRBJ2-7	CASSLYELTPLEQYF
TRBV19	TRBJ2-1	CASAMAGPQFF
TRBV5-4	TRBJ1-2	CASSLRREGYTF
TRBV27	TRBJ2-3	CASSWSGTDTQYF
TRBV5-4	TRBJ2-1	CASSATGGTFNEQFF
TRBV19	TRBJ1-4	CASKGEWSKEKLFF
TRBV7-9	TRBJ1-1	CASRIQGGLNTEAFF